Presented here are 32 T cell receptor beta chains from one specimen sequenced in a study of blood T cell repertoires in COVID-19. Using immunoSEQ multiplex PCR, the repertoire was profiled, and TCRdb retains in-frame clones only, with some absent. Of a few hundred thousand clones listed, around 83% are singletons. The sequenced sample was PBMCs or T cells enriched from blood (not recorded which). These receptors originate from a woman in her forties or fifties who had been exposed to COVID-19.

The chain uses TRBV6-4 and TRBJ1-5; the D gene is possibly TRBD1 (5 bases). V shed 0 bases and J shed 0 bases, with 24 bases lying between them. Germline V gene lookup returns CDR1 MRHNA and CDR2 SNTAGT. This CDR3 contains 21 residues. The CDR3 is CASSDSMTDEITQDSNQPQHF. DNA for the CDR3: TGTGCCAGCAGTGACTCGATGACAGACGAAATAACTCAGGATAGCAATCAGCCCCAGCATTTT.

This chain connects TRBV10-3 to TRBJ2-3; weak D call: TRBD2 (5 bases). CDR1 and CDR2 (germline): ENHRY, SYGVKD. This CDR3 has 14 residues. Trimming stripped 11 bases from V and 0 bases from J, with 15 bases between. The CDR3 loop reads CAAALGVSTDTQYF. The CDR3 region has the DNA TGTGCCGCCGCTTTGGGAGTTAGCACAGATACGCAGTATTTT.

This CDR3 is CSASGLAGIYNEQFF. The CDR3 DNA sequence: TGCAGTGCTAGTGGTCTAGCGGGGATCTACAATGAGCAGTTCTTC. The chain uses TRBV20-1 and TRBJ2-1; 9 bases match TRBD2. Germline trimming cut 3 bases from V and 3 bases from J; bases unmatched to any gene: 6. This CDR3 is built from 15 residues. Germline loops: CDR1 DFQATT, CDR2 SNEGSKA (reference sequence).

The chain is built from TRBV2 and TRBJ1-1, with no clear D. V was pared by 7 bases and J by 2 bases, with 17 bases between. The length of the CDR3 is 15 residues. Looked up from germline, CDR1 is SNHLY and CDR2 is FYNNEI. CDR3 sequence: CASIPPAGSNTEAFF. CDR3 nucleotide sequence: TGTGCCAGCATCCCCCCGGCGGGCTCTAACACTGAAGCTTTCTTT. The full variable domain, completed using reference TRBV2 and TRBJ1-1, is EPEVTQTPSHQVTQMGQEVILRCVPISNHLYFYWYRQILGQKVEFLVSFYNNEISEKSEIFDDQFSVERPDGSNFTLKIRSTKLEDSAMYFCASIPPAGSNTEAFFGQGTRLTVV.

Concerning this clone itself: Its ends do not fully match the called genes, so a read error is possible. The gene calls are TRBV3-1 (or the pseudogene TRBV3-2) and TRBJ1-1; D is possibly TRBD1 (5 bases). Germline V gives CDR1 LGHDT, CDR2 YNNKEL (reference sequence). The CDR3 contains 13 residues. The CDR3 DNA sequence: TGTGCCAGCAGCCACGCGGCGGACACTAAAGCTTTCTTT. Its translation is CASSHAADTKAFF.

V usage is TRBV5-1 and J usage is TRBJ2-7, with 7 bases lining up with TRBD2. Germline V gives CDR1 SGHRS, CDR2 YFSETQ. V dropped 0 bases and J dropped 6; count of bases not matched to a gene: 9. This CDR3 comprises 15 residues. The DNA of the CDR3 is TGCGCCAGCAGCTTGGCGCTGGGGGAGGGAGCCGAGCAGTACTTC. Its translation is CASSLALGEGAEQYF.

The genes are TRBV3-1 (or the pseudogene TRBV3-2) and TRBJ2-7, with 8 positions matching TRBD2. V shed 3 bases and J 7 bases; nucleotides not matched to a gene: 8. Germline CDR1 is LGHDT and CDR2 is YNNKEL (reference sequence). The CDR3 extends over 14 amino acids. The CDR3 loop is CASSHGASGGEQYF. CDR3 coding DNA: TGTGCCAGCAGCCATGGGGCCTCGGGAGGGGAGCAGTACTTC.

Written as DNA, the CDR3 is TGTGCCAGCATGCAGGTGAACACTGAAGCTTTCTTT. It codes for CASMQVNTEAFF. This chain connects TRBV28 to TRBJ1-1; no clear D. CDR1 MDHEN and CDR2 SYDVKM come from the germline V gene. V was cut by 7 bases and J by 0 bases, with 6 bases left in between. The CDR3 runs to 12 residues.

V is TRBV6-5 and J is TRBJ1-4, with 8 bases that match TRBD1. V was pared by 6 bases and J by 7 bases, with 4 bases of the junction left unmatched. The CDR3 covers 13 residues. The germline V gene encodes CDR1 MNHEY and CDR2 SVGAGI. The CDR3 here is CASSRGRAEKLFF. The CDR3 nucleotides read TGTGCCAGCAGCAGGGGGCGCGCTGAAAAACTGTTTTTT.

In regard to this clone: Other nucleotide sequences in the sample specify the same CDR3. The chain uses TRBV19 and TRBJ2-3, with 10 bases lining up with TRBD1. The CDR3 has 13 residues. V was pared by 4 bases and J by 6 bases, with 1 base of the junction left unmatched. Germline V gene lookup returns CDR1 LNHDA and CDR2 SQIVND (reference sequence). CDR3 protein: CASSTDRGDTQYF. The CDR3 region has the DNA TGTGCCAGTAGTACGGACAGGGGGGATACGCAGTATTTT.

The CDR3 loop reads CASSVGEGPQHF. DNA of the CDR3: TGTGCCAGCAGTGTGGGGGAGGGGCCCCAGCATTTT. The chain carries TRBV2 and TRBJ1-5, with D possibly matching TRBD1 (5 bases). CDR1 and CDR2 from the germline V gene are SNHLY and FYNNEI. CDR3 length: 12 amino acids. V lost 4 bases to trimming and J lost 9 bases, with 10 bases between them.

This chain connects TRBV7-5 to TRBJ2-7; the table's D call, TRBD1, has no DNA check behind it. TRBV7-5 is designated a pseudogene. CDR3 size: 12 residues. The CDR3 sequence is CATGTGRYEQYF. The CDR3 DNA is TGTGCCACCGGGACAGGGCGTTACGAGCAGTACTTC.

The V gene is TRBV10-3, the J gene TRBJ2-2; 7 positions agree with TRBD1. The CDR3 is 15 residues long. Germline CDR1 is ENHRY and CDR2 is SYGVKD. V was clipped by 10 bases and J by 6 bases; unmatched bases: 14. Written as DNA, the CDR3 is TGTGCCACTGGAAAGGACAGGACCGGCTCCGGGGAGCTGTTTTTT. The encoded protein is CATGKDRTGSGELFF.

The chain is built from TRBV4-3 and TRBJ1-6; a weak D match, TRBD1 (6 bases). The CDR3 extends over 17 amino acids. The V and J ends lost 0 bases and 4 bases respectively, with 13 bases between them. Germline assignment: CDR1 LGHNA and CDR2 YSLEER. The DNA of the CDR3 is TGCGCCAGCAGCCAAGATTTCGGGGGGCAGTATAATTCACCCCTCCACTTT. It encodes CASSQDFGGQYNSPLHF.

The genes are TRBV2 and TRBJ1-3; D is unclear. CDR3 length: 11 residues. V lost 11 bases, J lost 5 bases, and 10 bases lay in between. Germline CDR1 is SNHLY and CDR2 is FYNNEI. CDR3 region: CAGLRRNTIYF. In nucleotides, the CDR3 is TGTGCCGGACTGAGGAGAAACACCATATATTTT.

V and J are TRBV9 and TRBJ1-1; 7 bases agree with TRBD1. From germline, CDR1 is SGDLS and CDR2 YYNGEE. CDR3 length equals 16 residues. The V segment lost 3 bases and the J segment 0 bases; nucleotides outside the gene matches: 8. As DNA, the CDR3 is TGTGCCAGCAGCGCCCCCCCGGGACAGCTGAACACTGAAGCTTTCTTT. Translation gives CASSAPPGQLNTEAFF.

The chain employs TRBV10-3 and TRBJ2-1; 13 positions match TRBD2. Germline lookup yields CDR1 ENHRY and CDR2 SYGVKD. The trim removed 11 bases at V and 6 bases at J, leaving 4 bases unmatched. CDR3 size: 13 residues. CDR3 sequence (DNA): TGTGCCCTCCGGACTAGCGGGGGCAATGAGCAGTTCTTC. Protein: CALRTSGGNEQFF.

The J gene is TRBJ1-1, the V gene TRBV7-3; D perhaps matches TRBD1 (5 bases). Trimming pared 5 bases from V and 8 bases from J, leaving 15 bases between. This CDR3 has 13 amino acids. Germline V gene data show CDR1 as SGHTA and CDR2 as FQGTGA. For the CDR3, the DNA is TGTGCCAGCAGCCCCACAGGTGGATCCGAAGCTTTCTTT. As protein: CASSPTGGSEAFF.

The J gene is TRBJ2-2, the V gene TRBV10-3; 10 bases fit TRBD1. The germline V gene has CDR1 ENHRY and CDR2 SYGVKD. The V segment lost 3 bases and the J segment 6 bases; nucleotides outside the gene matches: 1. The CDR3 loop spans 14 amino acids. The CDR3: CAISDGQGAGELFF. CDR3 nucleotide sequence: TGTGCCATCAGTGATGGACAGGGGGCCGGGGAGCTGTTTTTT.

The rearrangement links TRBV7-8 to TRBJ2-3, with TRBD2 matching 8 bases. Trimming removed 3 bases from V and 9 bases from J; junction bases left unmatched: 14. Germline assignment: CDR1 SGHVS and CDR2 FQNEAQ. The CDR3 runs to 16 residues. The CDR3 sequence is CASSFPERGPKVTQYF. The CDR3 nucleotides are TGTGCCAGCAGCTTCCCTGAGCGGGGGCCCAAGGTAACGCAGTATTTT.

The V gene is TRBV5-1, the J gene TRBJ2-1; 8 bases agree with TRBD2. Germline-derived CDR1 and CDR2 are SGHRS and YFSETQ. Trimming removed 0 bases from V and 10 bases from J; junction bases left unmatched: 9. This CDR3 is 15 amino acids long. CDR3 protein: CASSLARGGGPEQFF. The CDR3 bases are TGCGCCAGCAGCTTGGCCCGGGGCGGGGGGCCCGAGCAGTTCTTC.

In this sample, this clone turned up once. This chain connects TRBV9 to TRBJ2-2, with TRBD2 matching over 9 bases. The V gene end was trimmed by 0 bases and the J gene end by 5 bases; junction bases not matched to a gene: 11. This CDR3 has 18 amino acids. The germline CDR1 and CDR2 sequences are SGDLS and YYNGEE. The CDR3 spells CASSVVPSGALRTGELFF. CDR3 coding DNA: TGTGCCAGCAGCGTAGTGCCTAGCGGGGCCTTGAGGACCGGGGAGCTGTTTTTT.

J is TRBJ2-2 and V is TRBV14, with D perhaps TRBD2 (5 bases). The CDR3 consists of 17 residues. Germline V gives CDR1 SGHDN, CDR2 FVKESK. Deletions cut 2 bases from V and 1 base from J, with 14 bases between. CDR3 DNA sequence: TGTGCCAGCAGCCAAATGTGGCTAGCTGAGAACACCGGGGAGCTGTTTTTT. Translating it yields CASSQMWLAENTGELFF.

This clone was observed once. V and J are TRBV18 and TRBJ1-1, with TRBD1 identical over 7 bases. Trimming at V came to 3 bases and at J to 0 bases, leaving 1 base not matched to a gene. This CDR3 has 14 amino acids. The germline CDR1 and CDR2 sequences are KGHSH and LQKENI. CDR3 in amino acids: CASSPRGLNTEAFF. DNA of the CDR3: TGTGCCAGCTCACCGAGGGGGCTGAACACTGAAGCTTTCTTT.

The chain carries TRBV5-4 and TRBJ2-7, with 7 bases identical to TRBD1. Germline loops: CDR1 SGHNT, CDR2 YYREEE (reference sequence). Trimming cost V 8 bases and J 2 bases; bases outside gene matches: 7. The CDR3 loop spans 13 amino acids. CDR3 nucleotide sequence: TGTGCCAGTAGGGACAGAGCAGCCTACGAGCAGTACTTC. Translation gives CASRDRAAYEQYF.

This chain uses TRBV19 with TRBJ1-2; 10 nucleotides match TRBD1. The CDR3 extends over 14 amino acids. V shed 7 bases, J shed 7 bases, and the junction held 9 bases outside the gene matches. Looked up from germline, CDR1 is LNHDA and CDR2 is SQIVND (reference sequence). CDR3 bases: TGTGCCAGTAACCAACCGGGACAGGGGAGTGGCTACACCTTC. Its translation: CASNQPGQGSGYTF.

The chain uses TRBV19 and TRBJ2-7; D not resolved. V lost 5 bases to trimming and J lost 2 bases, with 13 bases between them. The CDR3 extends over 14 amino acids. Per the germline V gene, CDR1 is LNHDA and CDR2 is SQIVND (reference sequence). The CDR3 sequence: CASSLALYPYEQYF. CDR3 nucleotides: TGTGCCAGTAGTTTAGCACTGTATCCCTACGAGCAGTACTTC.

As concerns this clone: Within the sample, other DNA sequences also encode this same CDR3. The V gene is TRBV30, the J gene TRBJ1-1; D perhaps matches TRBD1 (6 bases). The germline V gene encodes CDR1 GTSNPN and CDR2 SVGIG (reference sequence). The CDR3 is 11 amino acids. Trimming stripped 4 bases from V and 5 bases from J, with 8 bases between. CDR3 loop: CAWKGDTEAFF. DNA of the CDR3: TGTGCCTGGAAGGGGGATACTGAAGCTTTCTTT.

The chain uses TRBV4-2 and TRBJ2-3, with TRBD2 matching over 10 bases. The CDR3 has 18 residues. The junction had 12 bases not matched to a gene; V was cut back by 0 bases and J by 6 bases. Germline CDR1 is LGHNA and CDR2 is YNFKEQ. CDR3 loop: CASSQDGLAGARQDTQYF. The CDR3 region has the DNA TGTGCCAGCAGCCAAGACGGGCTAGCGGGGGCGAGGCAGGATACGCAGTATTTT.

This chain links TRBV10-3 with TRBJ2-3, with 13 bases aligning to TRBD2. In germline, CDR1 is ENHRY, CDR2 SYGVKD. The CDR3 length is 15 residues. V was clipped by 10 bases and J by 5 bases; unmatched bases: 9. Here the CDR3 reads CATGGTSGVGDTQYF. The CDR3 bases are TGTGCCACCGGGGGGACTAGCGGGGTCGGAGATACGCAGTATTTT.

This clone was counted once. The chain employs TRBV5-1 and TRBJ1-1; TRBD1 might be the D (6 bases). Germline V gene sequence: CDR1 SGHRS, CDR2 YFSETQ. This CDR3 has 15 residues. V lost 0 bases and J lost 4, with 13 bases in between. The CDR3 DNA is TGCGCCAGCAGCTTGGAGGGGGGGCTGAGCACTGAAGCTTTCTTT. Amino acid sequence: CASSLEGGLSTEAFF.

The CDR3 region has the DNA TGTGCCACCAGCAGAGGTGGCGGGGGCTACAATGAGCAGTTCTTC. This translates into CATSRGGGGYNEQFF. V usage is TRBV15 and J usage is TRBJ2-1; 7 bases match TRBD2. V lost 1 base to trimming and J lost 3 bases; unmatched junction nucleotides: 3. This CDR3 region has 15 residues. CDR1 and CDR2 from the germline V gene are LNHNV and YYDKDF (reference sequence). The full variable domain, rest sourced from reference TRBV15 and TRBJ2-1, is DAMVIQNPRYQVTQFGKPVTLSCSQTLNHNVMYWYQQKSSQAPKLLFHYYDKDFNNEADTPDNFQSRRPNTSFCFLDIRSPGLGDTAMYLCATSRGGGGYNEQFFGPGTRLTVL.